The rows below give T cell receptor beta chains drawn from one sample of a study of shared clonotypes between healthy human individuals. Profiled with immunoSEQ multiplex PCR; TCRdb holds only in-frame clones, not every one. This sample has a few million clones, with approximately 90% found just once. Sequenced: naive CD4+ T cells sorted from blood. Receptors were obtained from a young man in good health. Both conserved end residues are part of each CDR3. The D gene is left open where the match is weak. Size tells how often a clone was seen (once, few, many) or the class of an expanded clone, and some rows leave it out.

CDR3	DNA	D	size	length	J	V
CASCSVQGSYEQYF	TGTGCCTCTTGCTCGGTACAGGGCTCCTACGAGCAGTACTTC	NA	NA	14	TRBJ2-7	TRBV27
CASSPRPGELFF	TGTGCCAGCAGCCCCCGGCCCGGGGAGCTGTTTTTT	NA	NA	12	TRBJ2-2	TRBV5-8
CASSPIERGPFTDTQYF	TGTGCCAGCAGCCCAATCGAGAGGGGGCCGTTCACAGATACGCAGTATTTT	TRBD1	NA	17	TRBJ2-3	TRBV5-4
CASSLSAGVISNYGYTF	TGCGCCAGCAGCTTGTCTGCAGGGGTGATATCTAATTATGGCTACACCTTC	NA	once	17	TRBJ1-2	TRBV5-1
CASSLDNRELFF	TGTGCCAGCAGCTTAGACAATCGGGAGCTGTTTTTT	NA	NA	12	TRBJ2-2	TRBV5-4
CASSLGQVDQPQHF	TGTGCCAGCAGCCTCGGACAGGTTGATCAGCCCCAGCATTTT	TRBD1	NA	14	TRBJ1-5	TRBV6-6
CASSQEGGRNQPQHF	TGCGCCAGCAGCCAAGAAGGGGGTAGGAATCAGCCCCAGCATTTT	NA	once	15	TRBJ1-5	TRBV4-1
CASSPSWHLEETQYF	TGTGCCAGCAGCCCTAGTTGGCACCTCGAAGAGACCCAGTACTTC	NA	NA	15	TRBJ2-5	TRBV5-4
CASRSELVSYNEQFF	TGTGCCAGCAGATCGGAGCTAGTATCGTACAATGAGCAGTTCTTC	NA	once	15	TRBJ2-1	TRBV2
CASRVDRAFNEQFF	TGTGCCAGCAGGGTGGACAGGGCCTTCAATGAGCAGTTCTTC	TRBD1	NA	14	TRBJ2-1	TRBV6-5
CASSNADQPQHF	TGTGCCAGTAGTAATGCGGATCAGCCCCAGCATTTT	NA	NA	12	TRBJ1-5	TRBV19
CASSEALGGAEKLFF	TGTGCCAGCAGTGAAGCGCTGGGGGGCGCTGAAAAACTGTTTTTT	NA	once	15	TRBJ1-4	TRBV2
CASSQVGGQSYGYTF	TGCGCCAGCAGCCAAGTAGGGGGACAATCGTATGGCTACACCTTC	NA	NA	15	TRBJ1-2	TRBV4-1
CASSKPGGGETQYF	TGTGCCAGCAGCAAACCAGGGGGTGGAGAGACCCAGTACTTC	TRBD1	once	14	TRBJ2-5	TRBV5-4
CASSPSGTSGAGEQYF	TGCGCCAGCAGCCCCTCCGGGACTAGCGGGGCGGGGGAGCAGTACTTC	TRBD2	once	16	TRBJ2-7	TRBV5-1
CASSALGRRGDIQYF	TGTGCCAGTAGCGCCCTGGGACGTCGGGGGGACATTCAGTACTTC	TRBD2	NA	15	TRBJ2-4	TRBV19
CASSPKGATSYNEQFF	TGTGCCAGCAGCCCCAAAGGAGCGACCTCCTACAATGAGCAGTTCTTC	NA	NA	16	TRBJ2-1	TRBV5-4
CASSPEVLGELFF	TGTGCCAGCTCACCAGAAGTATTAGGGGAGCTGTTTTTT	NA	NA	13	TRBJ2-2	TRBV18
CASKDTRAGNTIYF	TGTGCCAGTAAAGATACAAGGGCCGGAAACACCATATATTTT	NA	NA	14	TRBJ1-3	TRBV19
CSVVVGLASGANVLTF	TGCAGCGTAGTAGTGGGCCTTGCCTCTGGGGCCAACGTCCTGACTTTC	NA	NA	16	TRBJ2-6	TRBV29-1
CASSADGTWGKLFF	TGTGCCAGCAGCGCGGACGGGACATGGGGAAAACTGTTTTTT	NA	NA	14	TRBJ1-4	TRBV5-4
CASSYSGQGGGNTIYF	TGTGCCAGCAGTTACTCCGGACAGGGGGGAGGAAACACCATATATTTT	TRBD1	NA	16	TRBJ1-3	TRBV6-5
CASGPRQGYGYTF	TGTGCCAGCGGTCCCAGACAGGGCTATGGCTACACCTTC	TRBD1	NA	13	TRBJ1-2	TRBV18
CASSFRAPTSRRIYEQYF	TGCGCCAGCAGCTTCCGGGCCCCCACTTCGCGAAGAATCTACGAGCAGTACTTC	NA	once	18	TRBJ2-7	TRBV5-1
CASSARSGDSTDTQYF	TGTGCCAGCAGCGCAAGGAGTGGCGATAGCACAGATACGCAGTATTTT	NA	NA	16	TRBJ2-3	TRBV7-9
CASSVAASYNEQFF	TGTGCCAGCAGCGTAGCGGCATCCTACAATGAGCAGTTCTTC	NA	NA	14	TRBJ2-1	TRBV9
CASSLVAGVVTDTQYF	TGCGCCAGCAGCTTGGTGGCGGGGGTTGTCACAGATACGCAGTATTTT	TRBD2	once	16	TRBJ2-3	TRBV5-1
CASSGGDGNSPLHF	TGTGCCAGCAGTGGCGGGGACGGTAATTCACCCCTCCACTTT	NA	NA	14	TRBJ1-6	TRBV2